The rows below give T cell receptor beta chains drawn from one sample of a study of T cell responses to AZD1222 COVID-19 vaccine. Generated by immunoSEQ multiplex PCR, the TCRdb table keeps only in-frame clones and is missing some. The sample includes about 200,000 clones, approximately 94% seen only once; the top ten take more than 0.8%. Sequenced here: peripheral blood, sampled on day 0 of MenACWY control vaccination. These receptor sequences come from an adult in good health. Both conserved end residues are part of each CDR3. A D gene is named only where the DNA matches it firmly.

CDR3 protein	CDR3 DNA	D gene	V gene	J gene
CASSEDRRAEAFF	TGTGCCAGCAGTGAAGATAGACGGGCCGAAGCTTTCTTT	.	TRBV6-1	TRBJ1-1
CATSRQARSEPQHF	TGTGCCACCAGCAGACAGGCCAGATCGGAGCCCCAGCATTTT	.	TRBV15	TRBJ1-5
CASSPDTGELFF	TGTGCCAGCTCACCAGACACCGGGGAGCTGTTTTTT	.	TRBV18	TRBJ2-2
CASSSGSTGSGYTF	TGTGCCAGCAGCTCAGGATCGACAGGGTCGGGCTACACCTTC	TRBD1	TRBV7-2	TRBJ1-2
CATSDFQRTQYF	TGTGCCACCAGTGATTTTCAGCGTACGCAGTATTTT	.	TRBV24-1	TRBJ2-3
CASSFDNRGFTIYF	TGCGCCAGCAGCTTCGACAACAGGGGATTCACCATATATTTT	TRBD1	TRBV5-1	TRBJ1-3
CASSSGTETEGANVLTF	TGTGCCAGTAGCTCAGGGACGGAAACAGAGGGGGCCAACGTCCTGACTTTC	.	TRBV19	TRBJ2-6
CASRERGNTEAFF	TGTGCCAGCAGGGAGCGGGGGAACACTGAAGCTTTCTTT	.	TRBV27	TRBJ1-1
CASRPPFRQGQKLFF	TGTGCCAGCAGACCACCCTTCAGACAGGGGCAAAAACTGTTTTTT	TRBD1	TRBV7-9	TRBJ1-4
CASSQESENQPQHF	TGTGCCAGCAGCCAAGAATCGGAAAATCAGCCCCAGCATTTT	.	TRBV16	TRBJ1-5